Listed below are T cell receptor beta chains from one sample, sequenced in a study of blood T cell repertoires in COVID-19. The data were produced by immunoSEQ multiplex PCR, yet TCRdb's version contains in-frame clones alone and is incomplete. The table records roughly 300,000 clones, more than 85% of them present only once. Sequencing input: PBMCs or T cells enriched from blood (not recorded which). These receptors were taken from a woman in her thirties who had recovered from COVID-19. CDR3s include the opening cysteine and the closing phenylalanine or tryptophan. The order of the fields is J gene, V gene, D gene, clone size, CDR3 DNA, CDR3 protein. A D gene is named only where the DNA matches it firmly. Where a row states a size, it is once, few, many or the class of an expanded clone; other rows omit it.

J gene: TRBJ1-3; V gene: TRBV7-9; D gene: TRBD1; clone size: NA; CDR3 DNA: TGTGCCAGCAGCTTAGCGACAGGGTCTGGAAACACCATATATTTT; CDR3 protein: CASSLATGSGNTIYF
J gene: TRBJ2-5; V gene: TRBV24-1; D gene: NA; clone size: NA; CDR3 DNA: TGTGCCACCAGTGATCACGGGACTCGTCCCCAAGAGACCCAGTACTTC; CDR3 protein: CATSDHGTRPQETQYF
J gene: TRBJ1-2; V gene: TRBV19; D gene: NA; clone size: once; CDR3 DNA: TGTGCCAGTAGTGTCCAGGGGTATGGCGGCTACACCTTC; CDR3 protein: CASSVQGYGGYTF
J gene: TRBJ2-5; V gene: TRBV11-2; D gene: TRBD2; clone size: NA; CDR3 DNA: TGTGCCAGCAGCCCCAGGGGAGCGGGGGGGCGGGAGACCCAGTACTTC; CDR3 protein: CASSPRGAGGRETQYF
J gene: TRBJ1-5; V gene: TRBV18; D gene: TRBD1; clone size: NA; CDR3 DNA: TGTGCCAGCTCGCGGACAGGGAACAATCAGCCCCAGCATTTT; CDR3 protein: CASSRTGNNQPQHF
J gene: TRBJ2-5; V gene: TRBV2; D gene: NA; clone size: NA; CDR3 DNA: TGTGCCAGCAAATCGGGGACCCAGTACTTC; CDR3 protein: CASKSGTQYF
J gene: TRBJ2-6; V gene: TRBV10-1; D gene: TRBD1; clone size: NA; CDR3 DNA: TGCGCCAGCAGCACCGGGACAGGGGACTCTGGGGCCAACGTCCTGACTTTC; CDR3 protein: CASSTGTGDSGANVLTF
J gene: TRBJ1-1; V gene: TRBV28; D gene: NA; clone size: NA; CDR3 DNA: TGTGCCAGCTCCACCGGCGGGGCGAACACTGAAGCTTTCTTT; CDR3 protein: CASSTGGANTEAFF
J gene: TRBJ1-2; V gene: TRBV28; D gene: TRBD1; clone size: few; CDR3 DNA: TGTGCCAGCACCCCGGGTGGGGGACAGTTGCTTGGCTACACCTTC; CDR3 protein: CASTPGGGQLLGYTF
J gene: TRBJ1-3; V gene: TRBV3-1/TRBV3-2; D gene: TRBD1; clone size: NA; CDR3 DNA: TGTGCCAGCAGCCAAGTGACAGGGTATGGAAACACCATATATTTT; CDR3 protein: CASSQVTGYGNTIYF
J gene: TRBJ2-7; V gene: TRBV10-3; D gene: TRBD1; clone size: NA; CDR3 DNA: TGTGCCATCAGTGATACGGGACAGGGGGCACCGTACGAGCAGTACTTC; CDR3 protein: CAISDTGQGAPYEQYF
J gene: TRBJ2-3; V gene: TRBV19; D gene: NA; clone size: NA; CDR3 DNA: TGTGCCAGTAGTATCGGTACGAGCACAGATACGCAGTATTTT; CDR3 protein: CASSIGTSTDTQYF
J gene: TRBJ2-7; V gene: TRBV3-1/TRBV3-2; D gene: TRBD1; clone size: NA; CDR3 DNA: TGTGCCAGCAGCCAAGTGGGCCAGGGGGCTAACGAGCAGTACTTC; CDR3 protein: CASSQVGQGANEQYF
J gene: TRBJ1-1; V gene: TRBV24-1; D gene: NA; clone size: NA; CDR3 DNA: TGTGCCACCAGTGGGCGGAAGAACACTGAAGCTTTCTTT; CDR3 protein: CATSGRKNTEAFF
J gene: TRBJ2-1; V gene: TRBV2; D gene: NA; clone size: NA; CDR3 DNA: TGTGCCAGCAGTGGGACAGAGCACTACAATGAGCAGTTCTTC; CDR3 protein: CASSGTEHYNEQFF
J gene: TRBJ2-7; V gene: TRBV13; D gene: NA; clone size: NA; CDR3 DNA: TGTGCCAGCAGCTCCCAGGGGGACTCGTCTTACGAGCAGTACTTC; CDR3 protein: CASSSQGDSSYEQYF
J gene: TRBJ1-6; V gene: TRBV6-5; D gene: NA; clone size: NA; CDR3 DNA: TGTGCCAGCAGCCAGAGTCAGGGATGGTCACCCCTCCACTTT; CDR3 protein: CASSQSQGWSPLHF
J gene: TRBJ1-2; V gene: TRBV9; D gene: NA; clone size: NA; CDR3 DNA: TGTGCCAGCAGCGTATCCCCCGGACAGTCAATCTATGGCTACACCTTC; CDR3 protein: CASSVSPGQSIYGYTF
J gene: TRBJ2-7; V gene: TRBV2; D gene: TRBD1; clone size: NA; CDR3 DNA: TGTGCCAGCATCCCTGCAGGGGGCCAATCCTACGAGCAGTACTTC; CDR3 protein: CASIPAGGQSYEQYF
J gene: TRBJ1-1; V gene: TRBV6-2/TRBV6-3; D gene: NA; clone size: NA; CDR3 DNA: TGTGCCAGCAGTTCTCCCGGGTTAAACACTGAAGCTTTCTTT; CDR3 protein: CASSSPGLNTEAFF
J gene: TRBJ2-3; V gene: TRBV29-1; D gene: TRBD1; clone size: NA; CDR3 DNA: TGCAGCGTGATGCCGGGACAGCGAACAGATACGCAGTATTTT; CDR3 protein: CSVMPGQRTDTQYF
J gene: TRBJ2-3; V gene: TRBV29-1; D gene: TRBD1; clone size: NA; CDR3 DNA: TGCAGCGTTCTACCCCGGGACAGGGGCTATTGGGCAGATACGCAGTATTTT; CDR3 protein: CSVLPRDRGYWADTQYF
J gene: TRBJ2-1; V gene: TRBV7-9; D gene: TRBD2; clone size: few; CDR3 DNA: TGTGCCAGCAATCTTTTAACCGGGACTAGCGGGAAAAATGAGCAGTTCTTC; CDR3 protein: CASNLLTGTSGKNEQFF
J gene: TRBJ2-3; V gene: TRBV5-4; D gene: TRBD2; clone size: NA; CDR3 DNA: TGTGCCAGCAGCCCCGGACTAGCGGGGGGGAGGGATACGCAGTATTTT; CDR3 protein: CASSPGLAGGRDTQYF
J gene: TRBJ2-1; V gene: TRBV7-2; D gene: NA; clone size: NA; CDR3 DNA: TGTGCCAGCAGCTTCAGGGGCGTCTACAATGAGCAGTTCTTC; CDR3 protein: CASSFRGVYNEQFF
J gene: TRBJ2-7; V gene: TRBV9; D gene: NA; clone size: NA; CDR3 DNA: TGTGCCAGCAGCGTCGGTTACAGGGATCCCTACGAGCAGTACTTC; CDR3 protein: CASSVGYRDPYEQYF
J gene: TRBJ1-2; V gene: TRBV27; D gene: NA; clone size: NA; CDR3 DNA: TGTGCCAGCAGCCTGACTGGTAACTATGGCTACACCTTC; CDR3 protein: CASSLTGNYGYTF
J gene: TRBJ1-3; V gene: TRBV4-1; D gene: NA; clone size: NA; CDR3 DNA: TGCGCCAGCAGCCCGGACATTCTTCGGGCAAACACCATATATTTT; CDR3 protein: CASSPDILRANTIYF
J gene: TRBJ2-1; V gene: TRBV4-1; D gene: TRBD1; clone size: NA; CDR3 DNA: TGCGCCAGCAGCCATAGACAGGGGCCTTACAATGAGCAGTTCTTC; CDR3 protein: CASSHRQGPYNEQFF
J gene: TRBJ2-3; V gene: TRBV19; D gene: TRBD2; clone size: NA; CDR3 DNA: TGTGCCAGTAGTGGCCCCGGGGGGGAGACCACAGATACGCAGTATTTT; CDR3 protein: CASSGPGGETTDTQYF
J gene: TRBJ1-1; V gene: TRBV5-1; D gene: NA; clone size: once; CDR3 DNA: TGCGCCAGCAGTTGGGGCAGCATGAACACTGAAGCTTTCTTT; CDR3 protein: CASSWGSMNTEAFF
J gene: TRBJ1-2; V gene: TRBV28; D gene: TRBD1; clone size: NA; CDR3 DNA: TGTGCCAGCAGTCCTAGACAGGGTGGCTACACCTTC; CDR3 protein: CASSPRQGGYTF
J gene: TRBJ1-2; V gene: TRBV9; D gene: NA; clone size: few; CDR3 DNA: TGTGCCAGCAGCGTAGTAGGGGAAGGCTACACCTTC; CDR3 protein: CASSVVGEGYTF
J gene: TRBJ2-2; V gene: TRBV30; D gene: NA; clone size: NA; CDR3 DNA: TGTGCCTGGAGTGTTTTAGCCACCGGGGAGCTGTTTTTT; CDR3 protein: CAWSVLATGELFF
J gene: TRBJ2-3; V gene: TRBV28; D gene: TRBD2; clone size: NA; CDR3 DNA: TGTGCCAGCAGTACAATAGCGGGAGGACAGCCAGATACGCAGTATTTT; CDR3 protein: CASSTIAGGQPDTQYF
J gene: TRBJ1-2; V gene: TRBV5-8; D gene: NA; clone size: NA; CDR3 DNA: TGTGCCAGCAGTTCCCTAACGGCGGGGATCCGGGGCTACACCTTC; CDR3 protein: CASSSLTAGIRGYTF
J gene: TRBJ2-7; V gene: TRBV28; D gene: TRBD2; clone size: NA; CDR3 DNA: TGTGCCAGCAGCCTAGCGGCTGCGTACGAGCAGTACTTC; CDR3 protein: CASSLAAAYEQYF
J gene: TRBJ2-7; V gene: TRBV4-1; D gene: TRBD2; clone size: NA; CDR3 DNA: TGCGCCAGCAGCCAACCGGTAGCGGGGGTCTACGAGCAGTACTTC; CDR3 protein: CASSQPVAGVYEQYF
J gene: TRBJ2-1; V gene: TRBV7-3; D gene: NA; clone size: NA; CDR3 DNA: TGTGCCAGCAGCTTAGGTGATAGAGCCTACAATGAGCAGTTCTTC; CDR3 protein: CASSLGDRAYNEQFF
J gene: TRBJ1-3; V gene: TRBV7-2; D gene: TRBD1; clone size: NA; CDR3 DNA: TGTGCCAGCAGCGCGGGGACAGGGGCTGGAAACACCATATATTTT; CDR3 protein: CASSAGTGAGNTIYF
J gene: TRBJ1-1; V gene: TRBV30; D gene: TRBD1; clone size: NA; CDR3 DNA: TGTGCCTGGAGCCTACAGGGGGGGACTGAAGCTTTCTTT; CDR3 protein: CAWSLQGGTEAFF
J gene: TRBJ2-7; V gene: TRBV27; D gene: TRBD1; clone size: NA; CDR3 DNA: TGTGCCAGCAGTTTAAGGGGGGCCAGGGGGCGAGACGAGCAGTACTTC; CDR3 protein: CASSLRGARGRDEQYF
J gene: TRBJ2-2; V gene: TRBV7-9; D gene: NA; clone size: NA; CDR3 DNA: TGTGCCAGCAGCTTAGAAGAGTCCTACACCGGGGAGCTGTTTTTT; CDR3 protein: CASSLEESYTGELFF
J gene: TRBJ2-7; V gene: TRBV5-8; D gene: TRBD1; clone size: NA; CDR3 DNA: TGTGCCAGCAGCTCGTCAAGACCGGGGACAGACTCCTACGAGCAGTACTTC; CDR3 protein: CASSSSRPGTDSYEQYF
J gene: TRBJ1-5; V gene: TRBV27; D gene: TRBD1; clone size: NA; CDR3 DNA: TGTGCCAGCAGTTTTGGGACAGAGAGCAATCAGCCCCAGCATTTT; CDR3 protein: CASSFGTESNQPQHF